The TCR beta chain under discussion was sequenced for a study of identical twins (dated by TCRdb to about 2016). About the study as a whole: TCR alpha and beta repertoires from monozygotic twins, unrelated adults of various ages and cord blood were deep-sequenced to test whether fetal clonotypes persist. Replicate twin experiments were performed at different times using different library preparation protocols to rule out contamination. The investigation overall reported the following: Compared with coincidental sharing between unrelated individuals, out-of-frame TCR alpha sequences shared between twins had an excess of sequences with low generation probability. Out-of-frame TCR alpha sharing in monozygotic twins was systematically underestimated by recombination models, whereas sharing between unrelated individuals was in agreement with the recombination models. Because the same donors could not be followed over many years, conclusions were based on cross-sectional statistical analysis. Excess twin sharing in beta out-of-frame sequences was weaker because fewer shared sequences lowered the signal-to-noise ratio. Fewer insertions were carried by abundant cord blood beta clonotypes, a similar but weaker trend appeared in young adult naive repertoires, and no such trend appeared in memory repertoires. Invariant T cells such as MAIT and iNKT could partly confound zero-insertion analyses, though diverse VJ usage argued against this for most clonotypes.

Preparation of the library involved 5' RACE. The data were produced on an Illumina HiSeq 2000. A universal primer binding site was introduced by template switching, and a unique molecular identifier was present in the final cDNA, enabling accurate counting of TCR cDNA molecules. Specific primers in the conserved constant-segment region were used to synthesize first-strand cDNA for TCR alpha and beta chains. To control for contamination, every cDNA library was double barcoded, receiving both a SMART-Mk sample barcode and Illumina barcodes. TruSeq adapter sequences along with Illumina sample barcodes were introduced in two successive PCR steps. Sequencing of the TCR alpha and beta cDNA libraries was done on the Illumina HiSeq platform using custom primers. For the original study's pipeline: MiGEC was used to process raw reads and extract unique molecular identifiers, and MiXCR was used to find CDR3 positions. For each individual, recombination models were inferred using an EM algorithm with the repgenHMM and IGoR tools. The analysis of shared clonotypes was done with the tcR package in R, with sharing normalized by the product of cloneset sizes. To study raw recombination free of thymic and clonal selection effects, out-of-frame nonproductive sequences were analyzed. The public reads were reprocessed in TCRdb via fastp at Q25 and MiXCR, keeping in-frame beta chains. Rows with one shared CDR3 protein collapse into an entry with the most common genes and DNA. These V and J calls are TCRdb output, not the study's own analysis. A total of a few hundred thousand distinct CDR3 sequences appear in this sample, 7.5% to 10% of them only once. Roughly 3% of the sample comes from the top ten.

Every donor in the study was a healthy Caucasian. Three pairs of female monozygotic twins, all aged about 18 to 30 years, made up the twin cohort. Peripheral blood mononuclear cells were used as the source from which RNA for TCR libraries was isolated. This clonotype was observed a handful of times. Its recognized antigen is unknown. Base qualities are not provided; no much larger clone lies one nucleotide away. Per the germline V gene, SGHTA is the CDR1 and FQGNSA is the CDR2. Measured from the cysteine to the phenylalanine, the CDR3 is 16 residues long. Only the CDR3 region is kept as DNA, spanning 48 bases read in frame from base 1. V loses 4 bases at its end and J loses 8 bases; junction bases beyond the gene matches: 13. The same sample was also used in a study of yellow fever vaccine responses in identical twins. Drawing on the second study: The T cell response to vaccination in identical twins was reported by the authors to appear partly convergent and partly personalized. In the study, vaccine-responding T cell clones were precisely tracked in identical twins.

This TCR came from a woman aged 18-35 years in good health. Specimen: PBMCs. The V gene is TRBV7-2 and the J gene is TRBJ1-2; 10 middle bases align to TRBD1. The CDR3 amino acid sequence is: CASSSARDRGLGGYTF. The sequence in DNA is TGTGCCAGCAGCTCGGCCCGGGACAGGGGATTAGGGGGCTACACCTTC.